A single sample gave rise to the 3 T cell receptor beta chains below, sequenced in a study of response to subunit inactivated influenza vaccine. TCRdb redid the calling of the RT-PCR reads with MiXCR, one entry per CDR3 protein. The repertoire consists of roughly 700,000 distinct CDR3 sequences, with approximately 15% occurring once and the leading ten covering less than 7%. Here the sequenced sample was PBMCs from blood, taken 14 to 15 days before vaccination. The receptor set was obtained from a man aged 50 to 60 who received an inactivated influenza vaccine.

This clonotype was observed a few times. The chain is built from TRBV4-1 and TRBJ1-6, with 10 bases aligning to TRBD1. V shed 4 bases, J shed 7 bases, and the junction held 4 bases outside the gene matches. Looked up from germline, CDR1 is MGHRA and CDR2 is YSYEKL. This CDR3 contains 15 residues. DNA for the CDR3: TGCGCCAGCAGCCTTATGGGACAGGGGAATTCACCCCTCCACTTT. Translating gives CASSLMGQGNSPLHF.

The rearrangement links TRBV20-1 to TRBJ2-3, with TRBD2 as a possible D gene (6 bases). Per the germline V gene, CDR1 is DFQATT and CDR2 is SNEGSKA (reference sequence). The V gene lost 3 bases and the J gene lost 0 bases, with 10 bases spanning the gap. The CDR3 loop spans 14 amino acids. The CDR3 spells CSASIAVSTDTQYF. The CDR3 DNA is TGCAGTGCTAGTATAGCGGTTAGCACAGATACGCAGTATTTT.

Details on this clonotype: Germline is not matched at one junction end, which may reflect a read error. V gene TRBV7-9 combines with J gene TRBJ2-1; 8 bases are a match to TRBD1. CDR3 size: 12 residues. Germline V lookup: CDR1 SEHNR, CDR2 FQNEAQ (reference sequence). As DNA, the CDR3 is TGTGCCACCGACAGGGGAAGCGATGAGCACTTCTTC. This translates into CATDRGSDEHFF.